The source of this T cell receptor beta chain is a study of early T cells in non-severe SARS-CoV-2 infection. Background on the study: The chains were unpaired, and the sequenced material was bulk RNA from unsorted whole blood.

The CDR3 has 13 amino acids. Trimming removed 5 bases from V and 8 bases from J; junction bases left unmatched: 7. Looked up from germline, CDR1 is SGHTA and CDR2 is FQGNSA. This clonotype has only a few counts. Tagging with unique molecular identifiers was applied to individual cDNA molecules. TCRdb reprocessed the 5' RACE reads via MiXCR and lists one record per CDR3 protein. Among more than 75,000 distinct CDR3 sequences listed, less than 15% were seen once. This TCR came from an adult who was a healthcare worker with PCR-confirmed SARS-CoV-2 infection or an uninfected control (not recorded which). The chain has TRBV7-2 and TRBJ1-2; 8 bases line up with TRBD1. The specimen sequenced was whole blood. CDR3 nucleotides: TGTGCCAGCAGCAACAGGGGGGCCAGGGGCTACACCTTC. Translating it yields CASSNRGARGYTF. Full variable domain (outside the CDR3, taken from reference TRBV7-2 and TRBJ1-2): GAGVSQSPSNKVTEKGKDVELRCDPISGHTALYWYRQSLGQGLEFLIYFQGNSAPDKSGLPSDRFSAERTGGSVSTLTIQRTQQEDSAVYLCASSNRGARGYTFGSGTRLTVV.